This TCR beta chain was identified in a study of blood T cell repertoires in COVID-19. Overall study: T cells, B-cell-depleted T cells, or PBMCs provided the cDNA or gDNA that served as material.

The V end was cut by 0 bases, the J end by 5 bases, with 13 bases between. The CDR3 sequence is 15 residues long. Germline loops: CDR1 SEHNR, CDR2 FQNEAQ (reference sequence). In the authors' methods: Amplification with reference gene primers provided the estimates of nucleated cell counts. Only in-frame clones appear in the TCRdb table, and some are missing; sequencing was by immunoSEQ multiplex PCR. V and J calls and clone size follow that table, whereas D and trimming were derived from the DNA. This table holds roughly 120,000 clones, nearly 90% found once. Input material: peripheral blood. The sequence was obtained from a woman in her sixties or seventies who had recovered from COVID-19. The chain uses TRBV7-9 and TRBJ1-1; perhaps TRBD1 as D (6 bases). CDR3 nucleotides: TGTGCCAGCAGCTTAGCGGGCAGGGGATGGACTGAAGCTTTCTTT. Its translation is CASSLAGRGWTEAFF.